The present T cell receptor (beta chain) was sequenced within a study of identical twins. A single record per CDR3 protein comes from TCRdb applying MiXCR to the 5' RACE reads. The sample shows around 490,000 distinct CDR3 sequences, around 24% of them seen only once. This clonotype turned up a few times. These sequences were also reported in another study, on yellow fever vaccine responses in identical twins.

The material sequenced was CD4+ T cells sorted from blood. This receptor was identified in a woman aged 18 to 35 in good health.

The DNA for the CDR3 is TGCAGCGTCCTGGGAGGACTAGCGGGAACCCAAGAGACCCAGTACTTC. It encodes CSVLGGLAGTQETQYF. V gene TRBV29-1 combines with J gene TRBJ2-5, with 12 bases that match TRBD2. The CDR3 loop spans 16 amino acids. Looked up from germline, CDR1 is SQVTM and CDR2 is ANQGSEA. With 6 bases clipped from V and 1 base from J, the junction kept 9 bases outside the gene matches.